The 19 T cell receptor beta chains in this list originate from one sample, sequenced in a study of blood T cells in healthy people across ages. A second about 7 to 11 cycle PCR used barcoded and J-beta primers. From the 5' RACE reads, TCRdb called clonotypes with MiXCR, one entry per CDR3 protein. The table has fewer than 900,000 distinct CDR3 sequences, roughly 41% seen once. The sequencing input was blood. Receptor source: a woman aged 55-75 years in good health.

The gene calls are TRBV25-1 and TRBJ2-1, with D perhaps given as TRBD1 or TRBD2 (6 bases each). This CDR3 spans 17 amino acids. Trimming cost V 4 bases and J 0 bases, with 16 bases left between them. Germline lookup yields CDR1 MGHDK and CDR2 SYGVNS. CDR3 sequence: CASSGTGATSSYNEQFF. CDR3 in DNA: TGTGCCAGCAGTGGCACGGGGGCGACCAGCTCCTACAATGAGCAGTTCTTC.

This clonotype was recorded many times. In nucleotides, the CDR3 is TGTGCCAGCAGCTTAGGACTAGCGGCTAATGAGCAGTTCTTC. This codes for CASSLGLAANEQFF. The V and J genes are TRBV7-2 and TRBJ2-1; 9 positions agree with TRBD2. The germline CDR1 and CDR2 sequences are SGHTA and FQGNSA. The CDR3 length is 14 residues. V shed 1 base and J 7 bases; nucleotides not matched to a gene: 2.

This sequence joins TRBV27 and TRBJ1-2, with TRBD1 as a possible D gene (6 bases). This CDR3 spans 15 amino acids. V was trimmed by 2 bases and J by 5 bases, leaving 15 bases between them. Germline CDR1 MNHEY, CDR2 SMNVEV (reference sequence). CDR3 in DNA: TGTGCCAGCAGTTTAGTCCGGGGGGCAAGTTATGGCTACACCTTC. Encoded protein: CASSLVRGASYGYTF.

The chain couples TRBV20-1 to TRBJ2-1; 8 positions match TRBD2. Trimming at V came to 3 bases and at J to 10 bases, leaving 8 bases not matched to a gene. Germline CDR1 DFQATT, CDR2 SNEGSKA (reference sequence). The CDR3 is 13 amino acids. The CDR3 DNA is TGCAGTGCTAGCGGGGGGGGCTCCTACGAGCAGTTCTTC. Residues: CSASGGGSYEQFF.

The sample holds a few counts of this clonotype. The chain employs TRBV29-1 and TRBJ2-1; 12 bases align to TRBD2. J lost 5 bases, V lost 2 bases, and 19 bases had no gene match. The CDR3 length is 20 residues. From germline, CDR1 is SQVTM and CDR2 ANQGSEA. The DNA of the CDR3 is TGCAGCGTTGAATCCCGTGGTTTGAGGCTAGCGGGAGGGCCGGACAATGAGCAGTTCTTC. Protein sequence: CSVESRGLRLAGGPDNEQFF.

This clonotype showed up just a few times. The rearrangement uses TRBV12-3 or TRBV12-4 and TRBJ2-7, with 12 bases lining up with TRBD2. CDR3 size: 15 residues. The V and J ends lost 6 bases and 3 bases, in that order; junction bases with no gene match: 6. CDR3 DNA sequence: TGTGCCAGCAGGCGGACTAGCGGGGCATACTACGAGCAGTACTTC. Encoded protein: CASRRTSGAYYEQYF.

This clonotype was observed a few times. This rearrangement joins TRBV10-3 to TRBJ2-1; either TRBD1 or TRBD2 may fit D (5 bases each). The length of the CDR3 is 12 residues. The germline V gene encodes CDR1 ENHRY and CDR2 SYGVKD. V lost 7 bases to trimming and J lost 5 bases, with 9 bases between them. The CDR3 DNA reads TGTGCCATCACCCGAGGGGACAATGAGCAGTTCTTC. Translated: CAITRGDNEQFF.

This clonotype was detected a few times. This chain uses TRBV2 with TRBJ2-4; D may be TRBD2 (5 bases). V lost 4 bases and J 14 bases, leaving 12 bases between the germline ends. This CDR3 is built from 11 residues. CDR1 SNHLY and CDR2 FYNNEI come from the germline V gene. This chain's CDR3 is CASSVERLEYF. The CDR3, as DNA: TGTGCCAGCAGTGTGGAGCGGTTGGAGTACTTC.

The V call is TRBV20-1, the J call TRBJ2-5, with D possibly being TRBD1 (6 bases). Germline V gives CDR1 DFQATT, CDR2 SNEGSKA (reference sequence). The germline V and J ends were trimmed by 6 bases and 2 bases, with 13 bases remaining between them. The CDR3 is made up of 13 amino acids. In nucleotides, the CDR3 is TGCAGTGCCGACAACAGGGTACAAGAGACCCAGTACTTC. It encodes CSADNRVQETQYF.

In its sample, this clonotype was seen a few times. The gene calls are TRBV6-1 and TRBJ2-1; TRBD2 matches at 11 bases. V lost 1 base and J lost 8; bases outside the gene matches: 4. The CDR3 totals 15 residues. Germline lookup yields CDR1 MNHNS and CDR2 SASEGT. CDR3 sequence (DNA): TGTGCCAGCAGTGAAGGACTAGCGGGATACTATGAGCAGTTCTTC. Translation gives CASSEGLAGYYEQFF.

A few counts support this clonotype. The chain has TRBV20-1 and TRBJ2-3, with D possibly TRBD1 on 6 matching bases. Trimming stripped 4 bases from V and 3 bases from J, with 17 bases between. The CDR3 is made up of 15 amino acids. Germline V gene sequence: CDR1 DFQATT, CDR2 SNEGSKA (reference sequence). CDR3 bases: TGCAGTGCTACCCCCCCAGGGGCCGGGACAGATACGCAGTATTTT. Protein product: CSATPPGAGTDTQYF.

This clonotype was seen a few times. V usage is TRBV29-1 and J usage is TRBJ1-2; unclear D gene. CDR3 length: 12 amino acids. Germline V CDR1 and CDR2: SQVTM, ANQGSEA. The V and J ends lost 8 bases and 8 bases respectively, with 18 bases between them. CDR3 protein: CSPDDEAGGYTF. DNA for the CDR3: TGCAGCCCGGACGATGAAGCCGGGGGCTACACCTTC.

This clonotype has a handful of counts. The V and J genes are TRBV7-7 and TRBJ2-5, with D maybe TRBD2 (6 bases). Germline values: CDR1 SSHAT, CDR2 FNYEAQ (reference sequence). The CDR3 contains 11 residues. As DNA, the CDR3 is TGTGCTAGCGGCAAGCAAGAGACCCAGTACTTC. Translating it yields CASGKQETQYF.

The rearrangement uses TRBV3-1 and TRBJ2-2; 10 nucleotides match TRBD1. This CDR3 contains 16 residues. The germline gives CDR1 LGHDT, CDR2 YNNKEL (reference sequence). J lost 7 bases, V lost 4 bases, and 9 bases had no gene match. Here the CDR3 DNA reads TGTGCCAGCAGCCCGGGCAGGACAGGGGGTGACGGGGAGCTGTTTTTT. This gives the protein CASSPGRTGGDGELFF.

This rearrangement joins TRBV12-3 or TRBV12-4 to TRBJ1-5; a possible D gene is TRBD1 (5 bases). Trimming cost V 6 bases and J 4 bases, with 13 bases left between them. This CDR3 has 14 residues. DNA of the CDR3: TGTGCCAGCAGGTTGAATACAGGTAATCAGCCCCAGCATTTT. It translates to CASRLNTGNQPQHF.

The table lists this clonotype with a few counts. J is TRBJ2-7 and V is TRBV7-2; D is perhaps TRBD2 (6 bases). Between the trimmed V and J ends, which lost 2 bases and 5 bases, there was a span of 16 bases. Germline V lookup: CDR1 SGHTA, CDR2 FQGNSA. This CDR3 is built from 15 residues. The CDR3 DNA sequence: TGTGCCAGCAGCTTAAATCCGGGAGCGGTCAACGAGCAGTACTTC. Translated: CASSLNPGAVNEQYF.

This chain links TRBV12-3 or TRBV12-4 with TRBJ1-6; D call uncertain. The CDR3 runs 13 residues. Trimming stripped 2 bases from V and 14 bases from J, with 13 bases between. CDR3 DNA sequence: TGTGCCAGCAGTTTAAGGGCAGAAGGTGCCCTCCACTTT. It codes for CASSLRAEGALHF.

V is TRBV11-2 and J is TRBJ2-1, with 9 bases lining up with TRBD1. Per the germline V gene, CDR1 is SGHAT and CDR2 is FQNNGV. The CDR3 loop spans 14 amino acids. The V gene end was trimmed by 5 bases and the J gene end by 7 bases; junction bases not matched to a gene: 6. Written as DNA, the CDR3 is TGTGCCAGCAGCCCCTACAGGGGGCGGAATGAGCAGTTCTTC. Protein: CASSPYRGRNEQFF.

The J gene is TRBJ2-5, the V gene TRBV5-1; D ambiguous. The CDR3 sequence is 11 residues long. Per germline, CDR1 SGHRS and CDR2 YFSETQ. V lost 5 bases to trimming and J lost 5 bases, with 7 bases between them. The CDR3 reads CASRVGETQYF. CDR3 bases: TGCGCCAGCAGGGTTGGGGAGACCCAGTACTTC. Together with reference TRBV5-1 and TRBJ2-5, the CDR3 gives the full variable domain: KAGVTQTPRYLIKTRGQQVTLSCSPISGHRSVSWYQQTPGQGLQFLFEYFSETQRNKGNFPGRFSGRQFSNSRSEMNVSTLELGDSALYLCASRVGETQYFGPGTRLLVL.